This TCR beta chain was sequenced for a study of blood T cell repertoires in COVID-19. Study at large: Acute-phase and convalescent COVID-19 samples originated in the United States, Italy and Spain.

V was cut by 4 bases and J by 3 bases, with 3 bases left in between. Germline V gene sequence: CDR1 SGHVS, CDR2 FQNEAQ. The CDR3 is 11 amino acids. Original processing notes: Scientists estimated how many nucleated cells there were by amplifying reference gene primers. The data were produced by immunoSEQ multiplex PCR, yet TCRdb's version contains in-frame clones alone and is incomplete. V, J and clone size are those of that table, while D and trimming were read from the DNA. The table records 30,000 to 45,000 clones, around three quarters of them present only once. Input material: peripheral blood. This receptor was obtained from a man aged 55 to 70 with active COVID-19. V is TRBV7-8 and J is TRBJ2-5; D is ambiguous. The CDR3 protein is CASSYKETQYF. CDR3 in DNA: TGTGCCAGCAGCTATAAAGAGACCCAGTACTTC.